The 2 T cell receptor beta chains given below trace back to one sample, sequenced in a study of T cells in Graves' hyperthyroidism and ophthalmopathy (dated 2019 in TCRdb). Library method: multiplex PCR. The sequencer was an Illumina HiSeq 2000. The TCR beta CDR3 regions were amplified from RNA transcripts. For the first round of RT-PCR on the TCR CDR3, the HTBI primer set was used together with the Qiagen OneStep RT-PCR kit. Through fastp at Q25 and MiXCR, TCRdb rebuilt clones from the public reads, retaining in-frame beta chains. Every entry covers one CDR3 protein and lists the most common genes and DNA from its rows. For this sample there are a few hundred thousand distinct CDR3 sequences; around 13% appear just once. The ten largest clones represent 9.2% of the sample. The source material was blood. These receptors were obtained from a woman between 18 and 29 years old with Graves' hyperthyroidism.

The CDR3 is CSARESRAANTIYF. The CDR3 coding sequence is TGCAGTGCTAGAGAGTCAAGGGCCGCAAACACCATATATTTT. V usage is TRBV20-1 and J usage is TRBJ1-3, with no clear D. Germline-derived CDR1 and CDR2 are DFQATT and SNEGSKA (reference sequence). The CDR3 runs 14 residues. Deletions cut 0 bases from V and 6 bases from J, with 12 bases between.

The chain is built from TRBV5-1 and TRBJ2-1; no firm D call. Germline V gene data show CDR1 as SGHRS and CDR2 as YFSETQ. This CDR3 has 12 amino acids. V was cut by 4 bases and J by 10 bases, with 12 bases left in between. The CDR3 sequence: CASSANIGEQFF. As DNA, the CDR3 is TGCGCCAGCAGCGCAAACATCGGCGAGCAGTTCTTC. Combining the CDR3 with reference TRBV5-1 and TRBJ2-1 gives the whole variable domain KAGVTQTPRYLIKTRGQQVTLSCSPISGHRSVSWYQQTPGQGLQFLFEYFSETQRNKGNFPGRFSGRQFSNSRSEMNVSTLELGDSALYLCASSANIGEQFFGPGTRLTVL.